The 5 T cell receptor beta chains given below trace back to one sample, sequenced in a study. TCRdb used MiXCR to reprocess the 5' RACE reads, holding one entry per CDR3 protein. The sample contains over 9,000 distinct CDR3 sequences, roughly 66% of which appear only once. The sample was tumor-infiltrating memory CD4+ T cells sorted from the breast tumor. Stated subset: memory CD4+ T cells, CD4+CD45RO+CD25-. The receptors derive from a female donor with breast cancer.

V usage is TRBV4-1 and J usage is TRBJ2-3; a possible D gene is TRBD1 (6 bases). Germline V gives CDR1 MGHRA, CDR2 YSYEKL. CDR3 size: 17 residues. V lost 3 bases to trimming and J lost 1 base, with 17 bases between them. The CDR3 sequence is CASSQVRGVVGTDTQYF. The CDR3 DNA sequence: TGCGCCAGCAGCCAGGTCAGGGGAGTAGTGGGCACAGATACGCAGTATTTT.

The chain links TRBV5-6 to TRBJ2-3; possible D gene TRBD1, 5 bases. CDR3 length equals 17 residues. Trimming pared 0 bases from V and 4 bases from J, leaving 18 bases between. CDR1 is SGHDT and CDR2 is YYEEEE in the germline V gene. This CDR3 reads CASSLGPTGSSSDTQYF. The CDR3 DNA is TGTGCCAGCAGCTTGGGTCCAACAGGTTCCTCCTCAGATACGCAGTATTTT.

Only a few counts were recorded for this clonotype. This rearrangement joins TRBV29-1 to TRBJ2-3; D is undetermined. V gave up 6 bases and J gave up 2 bases, with 12 bases separating them. Germline V gene data show CDR1 as SQVTM and CDR2 as ANQGSEA. The length of the CDR3 is 13 residues. The DNA for the CDR3 is TGCAGCGTAATCGACGGAGACACAGATACGCAGTATTTT. Protein product: CSVIDGDTDTQYF.

This chain joins TRBV7-9 and TRBJ1-1; D unresolved. The CDR3 is 12 residues long. From germline, CDR1 is SEHNR and CDR2 FQNEAQ (reference sequence). Trimming removed 2 bases at V and 0 bases at J, with 1 base between. The CDR3 DNA reads as TGTGCCAGCAGCTTAATGAACACTGAAGCTTTCTTT. Its protein product is CASSLMNTEAFF.

V and J are TRBV4-2 and TRBJ2-5; 9 positions match TRBD2. Germline V gives CDR1 LGHNA, CDR2 YNFKEQ. V lost 3 bases and J lost 3; bases outside the gene matches: 5. The length of the CDR3 is 15 residues. The CDR3 nucleotides read TGTGCCAGCAGCCATGTAGCGGGGGACAAAGAGACCCAGTACTTC. Protein: CASSHVAGDKETQYF.